This paragraph covers one T cell receptor beta chain sequence. This CDR3 is built from 13 residues. V was shortened by 6 bases and J by 7 bases, with 15 bases between the two germline ends. Looked up from germline, CDR1 is LGHDT and CDR2 is YNNKEL (reference sequence). Sequencing was performed with immunoSEQ multiplex PCR; in TCRdb, only in-frame clones are kept and a portion is missing. The repertoire includes more than 200,000 clones, around 89% of them detected once, and over 4% sits in the top ten. The sample belongs to a study of blood T cell repertoires in COVID-19. The source of this sequence is a woman under 40 who had recovered from COVID-19. This chain joins TRBV3-1 (or the pseudogene TRBV3-2) and TRBJ1-2; D may be TRBD1 (5 bases). Sample: PBMCs or T cells enriched from blood (not recorded which). The CDR3 region is CASRPQEDLGYTF. In DNA form, the CDR3 reads TGTGCCAGCAGGCCACAGGAAGATCTTGGCTACACCTTC.